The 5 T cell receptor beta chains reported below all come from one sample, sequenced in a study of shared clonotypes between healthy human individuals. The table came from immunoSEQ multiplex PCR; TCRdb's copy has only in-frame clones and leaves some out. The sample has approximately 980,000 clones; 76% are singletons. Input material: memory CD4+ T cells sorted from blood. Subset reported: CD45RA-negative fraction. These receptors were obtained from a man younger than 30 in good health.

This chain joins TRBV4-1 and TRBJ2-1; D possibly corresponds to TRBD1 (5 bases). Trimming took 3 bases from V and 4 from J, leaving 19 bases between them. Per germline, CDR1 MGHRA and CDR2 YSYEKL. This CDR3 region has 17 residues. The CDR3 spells CASSQKDRAIIYNEQFF. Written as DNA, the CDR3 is TGCGCCAGCAGCCAGAAAGACAGAGCCATAATTTACAATGAGCAGTTCTTC.

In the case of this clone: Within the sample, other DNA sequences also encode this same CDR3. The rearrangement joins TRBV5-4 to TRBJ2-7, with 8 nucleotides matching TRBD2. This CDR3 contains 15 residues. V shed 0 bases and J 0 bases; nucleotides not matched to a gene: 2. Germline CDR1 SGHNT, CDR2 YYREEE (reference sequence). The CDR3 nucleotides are TGTGCCAGCAGCTTGGGGGCGGGAGGCTCCTACGAGCAGTACTTC. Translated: CASSLGAGGSYEQYF.

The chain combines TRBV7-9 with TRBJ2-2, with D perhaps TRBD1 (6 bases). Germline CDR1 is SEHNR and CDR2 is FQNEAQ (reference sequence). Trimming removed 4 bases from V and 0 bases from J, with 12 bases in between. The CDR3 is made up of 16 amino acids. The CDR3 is CASSYPGTPNTGELFF. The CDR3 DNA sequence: TGTGCCAGCAGCTACCCCGGGACACCGAACACCGGGGAGCTGTTTTTT.

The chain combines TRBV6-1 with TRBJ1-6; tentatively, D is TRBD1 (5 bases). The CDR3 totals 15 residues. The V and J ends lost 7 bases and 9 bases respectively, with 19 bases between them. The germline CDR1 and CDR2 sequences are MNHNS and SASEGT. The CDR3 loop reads CASTYTGSGGSPLHF. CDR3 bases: TGTGCCAGCACCTACACGGGGAGTGGGGGTTCACCCCTCCACTTT.

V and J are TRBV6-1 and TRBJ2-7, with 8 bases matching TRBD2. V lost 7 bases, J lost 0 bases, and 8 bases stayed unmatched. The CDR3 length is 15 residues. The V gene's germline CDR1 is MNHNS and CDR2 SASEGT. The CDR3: CASIWERGNSYEQYF. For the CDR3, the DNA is TGTGCCAGCATTTGGGAGCGGGGGAACTCCTACGAGCAGTACTTC.